This entry concerns a single TCR beta chain. Primers for the PCR totalled 60 Vbeta and 13 Jbeta. Libraries were prepared by immunoSEQ multiplex PCR; TCRdb keeps only in-frame clonotypes and omits some of them. The table shows roughly 240,000 clones, with 78% occurring only once. The data belong to a study of cytomegalovirus exposure and HLA in healthy donors. V lost 3 bases to trimming and J lost 6 bases, with 9 bases between them. This CDR3 region has 12 residues. Germline-derived CDR1 and CDR2 are SGHDN and FVKESK. Sample: PBMCs. The sequence was collected from a boy under 18 in good health and CMV-seronegative. V usage is TRBV14 and J usage is TRBJ2-7; maybe TRBD1 (6 bases). The DNA of the CDR3 is TGTGCCAGCAGCCAGACAGGAGTCGAGCAGTACTTC. Translated: CASSQTGVEQYF.